Here is one TCR beta chain with its context. Together with a sample-barcoded 5' primer, a J-beta primer mix was included in a second PCR lasting about 7 to 11 cycles. With 12 random nucleotides, a template-switch adaptor tagged each individual cDNA molecule. Each CDR3 protein is one row after TCRdb ran MiXCR on the 5' RACE reads. The data show more than 1,000,000 distinct CDR3 sequences, about 25% seen once. The data were taken from a study of blood T cells in healthy people across ages. At the level of the study: Template switching retrieved approximately one barcoded beta molecule for each two T cells.

Another study also made use of these data, one on T cells of mothers and their children.

The TCR originated in a girl aged 2-15 years in good health. Source material: blood.

CDR3 DNA sequence: TGTGCCAGCAGCTTAGAGGCCCGGGGGGAAGCTTTCTTT. It codes for CASSLEARGEAFF. The chain couples TRBV7-3 to TRBJ1-1, with D tentatively TRBD1 (5 bases). V was pared by 2 bases and J by 8 bases, with 12 bases between. Looked up from germline, CDR1 is SGHTA and CDR2 is FQGTGA. This CDR3 has 13 residues.